Below, one TCR beta chain is given with its context. In the sorted-subset replicate PCRs, 150 to 200 ng DNA, some 30,000 T cell genomes, was used. Some clones are missing from TCRdb's copy, which holds only in-frame ones; the method was immunoSEQ multiplex PCR. The top ten hold roughly 0.4% of the sample, which has roughly 1,500,000 clones, 95% to 99% seen once. CDR1 is SGHRS and CDR2 is YFSETQ in the germline V gene. The ends were cut back, 4 bases at V and 1 base at J, with 11 bases in the middle. The CDR3 contains 15 residues. This entry belongs to a study of shared clonotypes between healthy human individuals. About the study: Every donor yielded three CD4 naive, three CD4 memory, two CD8 naive and one CD8 memory plate.

The TCR was taken from a man aged 25 to 40 in good health. The sample taken for sequencing was naive CD4+ T cells sorted from blood. The subset was: CD45RA+ positively selected. The rearrangement joins TRBV5-1 to TRBJ2-2, with a weak D call TRBD1 (6 bases). DNA for the CDR3: TGCGCCAGCAGCCCCAGGGGTAGGAACACCGGGGAGCTGTTTTTT. Translation: CASSPRGRNTGELFF.